This T cell receptor (beta chain) was recovered during a study of low-dose radiotherapy and immunotherapy resistance in tumors. In the study overall: Radiation delivery to Cohort 1 consisted of 0.5 Gy per fraction every 2 weeks, summing to 6.5 Gy. Every two weeks, cyclophosphamide 200 mg/m2 was infused one day before radiation plus immunotherapy.

Alpha- and beta-chain coverage of first-strand cDNA came from TRAV- and TRBV-specific primers. TCR amplification ran 20 PCR cycles using constant-region and V-primer adapter primers. In TCRdb, the reads were re-called with MiXCR into one record per CDR3 protein. The repertoire holds around 100,000 distinct CDR3 sequences, 20% to 25% seen once, with 9.5% to 15% in the top ten. The table lists this clonotype with many counts. Germline V CDR1 and CDR2: GTSNPN, SVGIG (reference sequence). The CDR3 runs to 15 residues. Losses at the gene ends were 3 bases for V and 9 bases for J; bases not matched to a gene: 13. Time point of the sample: after trial treatment. Described treatment: LDRT plus nivolumab, ipilimumab, low-dose cyclophosphamide and aspirin (RACIN trial).

Sample: PBMCs, taken after low-dose radiotherapy plus immunotherapy. The clonotype originates from a female donor with ovarian cancer. The chain recombines TRBV30 with TRBJ2-1, with 8 nucleotides matching TRBD2. The CDR3 region is CAWRKTAGVLGEQFF. The CDR3 bases are TGTGCCTGGAGGAAAACAGCGGGAGTATTAGGTGAGCAGTTCTTC.